Described below is a single TCR beta chain sequence and its context. What antigen it recognizes has not been identified. Per-nucleotide qualities are absent, and no much larger clonotype sits a single base away. These data belong to a study of blood T cell repertoires in COVID-19 (TCRdb year 2020). Looking at the study overall: Samples covering the acute and convalescent phases of COVID-19 were provided by collaborators in the United States, Italy and Spain. A freely available public database, intended as a resource for researchers studying the immune response to SARS-CoV-2, is where the repertoires were released. The prospective study material was composed of cDNA or gDNA derived from T cells, B-cell-depleted T cells, or PBMCs. A de-identified subject ID, COVID-19 status, age in years and sex were almost always included in the sample metadata. The dataset comprised deeply sampled blood TCRbeta repertoires from subjects exposed to, actively infected with, or recovered from COVID-19. Where available, HLA class I and class II types were obtained from metadata supplied by the sample provider rather than from assay-based typing. The samples were drawn from the first 160 participants of the ongoing ImmuneRACE study and from 950 to 1,500 subjects provided by 6 global collaborators.

The collaborating institutions used their own protocols to collect whole blood in K2EDTA tubes. Collaborator samples were shipped for TCRbeta analysis as frozen whole blood, isolated PBMCs, or DNA extracted from either sample type. TCRbeta CDR3 regions were amplified from genomic DNA using the immunoSEQ Assay, a bias-controlled multiplex PCR. The source study handled its data this way. The number of nucleated cells in each sample was estimated by amplification of reference gene primers within the assay. To quantify the absolute abundance of each unique TCRbeta CDR3 rearrangement, sequence reads were collapsed and filtered. Productive Simpson clonality was computed per sample as the square root of Simpson's diversity index over productive rearrangements. TCRdb's version of the immuneACCESS table is confined to in-frame rearrangements and falls short of the full clone set. An unresolved V gene accounts for under half of the shortfall where checked; the remainder is of unknown origin. V, J and clone size were drawn from that table, and D and trimming were deduced from the DNA. The sample profile shows tens of thousands of clones; 65% to 90% of them were found once. The ten most abundant clones make up about 25% of the sample.

What the research found in general, with its limitations: Clinical and demographic metadata were provided uncurated, with the amount varying by source and participant.

CDR3 length: 14 amino acids, cysteine to phenylalanine. This entry keeps only the CDR3 DNA: 42 bases, framed from base 1. V gives up 3 bases and J gives up 2 bases, and the segment between their germline ends measures 12 bases. CDR1 and CDR2 are drawn from the germline V gene: SGHRS, YFSETQ. The origin of this receptor is a human donor in a cohort sampled during active COVID-19. Input material: peripheral blood. Rearrangement joined TRBV5-1 to TRBJ2-7, with TRBD1 perhaps the D gene, on 5 matching bases. This receptor carries the CDR3 CASSSTDPTYEQYF. The DNA sequence reads TGCGCCAGCAGCTCGACAGACCCTACCTACGAGCAGTACTTC. The full variable domain, completed from the reference TRBV5-1 and TRBJ2-7 proteins outside the CDR3, reads KAGVTQTPRYLIKTRGQQVTLSCSPISGHRSVSWYQQTPGQGLQFLFEYFSETQRNKGNFPGRFSGRQFSNSRSEMNVSTLELGDSALYLCASSSTDPTYEQYFGPGTRLTVT.